The 3 T cell receptor beta chains presented below share a single source sample, sequenced in a study of T cell changes during pregnancy in multiple sclerosis. Repertoires were generated with immunoSEQ multiplex PCR, while TCRdb's copy carries only in-frame clones and drops some. The sample consists of 69,000 or so clones, approximately 91% of them appearing once. The starting material was peripheral blood, obtained in the third trimester of pregnancy. The receptors originated from a female donor with multiple sclerosis, enrolled in a pregnancy study.

The chain combines TRBV5-5 with TRBJ1-3; D not certain. The CDR3 is 15 amino acids. Trimming shortened V by 2 bases and J by 4 bases, and 13 bases separated the two germline ends. Germline-derived CDR1 and CDR2 are SGHKS and YYEKEE (reference sequence). Here the CDR3 DNA reads TGTGCCAGCAGCTTAAGTGGGCGATTGGGAAACACCATATATTTT. Amino acids: CASSLSGRLGNTIYF.

V and J are TRBV2 and TRBJ2-5, with TRBD2 matching over 8 bases. Trimming took 3 bases from V and 2 from J; bases not matched to a gene: 8. The CDR3 sequence is 16 residues long. Germline V lookup: CDR1 SNHLY, CDR2 FYNNEI. CDR3: CASSDAIAGYQETQYF. The CDR3 DNA reads TGTGCCAGCAGTGACGCTATAGCGGGGTATCAAGAGACCCAGTACTTC.

The CDR3 DNA reads as TGTGCCAGCTCACAATCTCAGGGGGAGACCCAGTACTTC. It encodes CASSQSQGETQYF. V and J are TRBV18 and TRBJ2-5, with a possible D match to TRBD1 (6 bases). Germline V gene sequence: CDR1 KGHSH, CDR2 LQKENI. The V end lost 4 bases, the J end lost 5 bases, and 11 bases lay between the germline ends. CDR3 length: 13 amino acids.